This TCR beta chain appears in the sequencing data of a study of OX40 agonist ivuxolimab in advanced cancers. Study in general: Hepatocellular carcinoma, melanoma, renal cell or head and neck cancer occurred in dose-escalation patients. It was permissible to have had prior anti-PD-1, anti-PD-L1 or anti-CTLA-4 therapy, and 40% had some. Notes on the study in general: At doses 0.1 to 3.0 mg/kg, CD4+ and CD8+ clones expanded.

Germline loops: CDR1 GTSNPN, CDR2 SVGIG (reference sequence). Trimming removed 0 bases from V and 1 base from J; junction bases left unmatched: 8. This CDR3 spans 17 amino acids. This clone was picked up a small number of times. Antigen unknown. Some clones are missing from TCRdb's copy, which holds only in-frame ones; the method was immunoSEQ multiplex PCR. The repertoire holds about 63,000 clones, roughly nine tenths seen once, with around 4.2% in the top ten. The gene calls are TRBV30 and TRBJ2-5; 10 positions agree with TRBD1. The input for sequencing was CD4+ or CD8+ T cells sorted from blood, taken in a trial of the OX40 agonist ivuxolimab. The TCR sequence derives from an adult with an advanced solid tumor such as melanoma, head and neck, liver or kidney cancer. CDR3 DNA sequence: TGTGCCTGGAGTGTACCGGGACAGGGGACACCCCAAGAGACCCAGTACTTC. Translation: CAWSVPGQGTPQETQYF.